These 20 T cell receptor beta chains were all obtained from the same sample, sequenced in a study of human T cells and chemical hapten exposure. TCRdb re-derived calls from the RACE reads in MiXCR, one entry per CDR3 protein. The repertoire consists of about 110,000 distinct CDR3 sequences, with roughly 9.6% occurring once and the leading ten covering 3% to 4%. Regarding time point: patch test 1, 2 weeks after DPC sensitization. Regarding treatment: therapeutic diphenylcyclopropenone sensitization with weekly scalp DPC. This specimen was whole blood, taken in connection with sensitization to the hapten diphenylcyclopropenone (DPC). These receptors were obtained from a woman aged 40-49 years with alopecia areata. Some clones in this sample may be carry-over from other donors' samples.

The CDR3 region has the DNA TGCAGCGTCCGGGACAGGGGGCTAAAAGAGCAGTACTTC. Amino acids: CSVRDRGLKEQYF. The genes are TRBV29-1 and TRBJ2-7, with 12 nucleotides matching TRBD1. This CDR3 is 13 amino acids long. V was clipped by 6 bases and J by 7 bases; unmatched bases: 7. In germline, CDR1 is SQVTM, CDR2 ANQGSEA.

This clonotype was detected only a few times. The junction departs from the called germline gene at one end, perhaps through a read error. The rearrangement links TRBV5-4 to TRBJ2-1; D unclear. The germline gives CDR1 SGHNT, CDR2 YYREEE (reference sequence). This CDR3 region has 15 residues. The CDR3 sequence is CASTLAWGNSNEQFF. CDR3 nucleotides: TGTGCCAGCACCTTGGCCTGGGGTAACTCCAATGAGCAGTTCTTC.

This clonotype was observed once. This chain uses TRBV24-1 with TRBJ2-3; D unclear. CDR1 and CDR2 (germline): KGHDR, SFDVKD. The V end was cut by 3 bases, the J end by 1 base, with 7 bases between. There are 14 residues in the CDR3. CDR3 sequence reads: CATSDPTGTDTQYF. Here the CDR3 DNA reads TGTGCCACCAGTGATCCGACGGGCACAGATACGCAGTATTTT.

The rearrangement uses TRBV19 and TRBJ2-3; D ambiguous. CDR1 LNHDA and CDR2 SQIVND come from the germline V gene (reference sequence). The germline V and J ends were trimmed by 6 bases and 2 bases, with 15 bases remaining between them. CDR3 size: 15 residues. This chain's CDR3 is CASRKSTRYTDTQYF. CDR3 sequence (DNA): TGTGCCAGTAGGAAATCTACGCGATACACAGATACGCAGTATTTT.

This clonotype appeared a few times. V gene TRBV4-3 combines with J gene TRBJ2-1; 7 nucleotides agree with TRBD1. The CDR3 runs to 15 residues. The V gene end was trimmed by 3 bases and the J gene end by 3 bases; junction bases not matched to a gene: 5. Germline CDR1 and CDR2: LGHNA and YSLEER. The CDR3 DNA is TGCGCCAGCAGCCAGGGACAGTACCTCTACAATGAGCAGTTCTTC. Protein sequence: CASSQGQYLYNEQFF.

This clonotype was detected many times. The chain combines TRBV12-3 or TRBV12-4 with TRBJ2-7; D not certain. The V end lost 7 bases, the J end lost 2 bases, and 9 bases lay between the germline ends. This CDR3 contains 12 residues. As DNA, the CDR3 is TGTGCCAGCAATTCGAGGACCTACGAGCAGTACTTC. Its translation is CASNSRTYEQYF.

This clonotype has a count of ten or more. J is TRBJ1-1 and V is TRBV11-2; possible D gene TRBD1, 6 bases. V was pared by 8 bases and J by 2 bases, with 15 bases between. This CDR3 has 14 residues. Looked up from germline, CDR1 is SGHAT and CDR2 is FQNNGV. CDR3 DNA: TGTGCCAGCGCAAAAGTCGGGGGCAACACTGAAGCTTTCTTT. This gives the protein CASAKVGGNTEAFF. The full variable domain, rest sourced from reference TRBV11-2 and TRBJ1-1, is EAGVAQSPRYKIIEKRQSVAFWCNPISGHATLYWYQQILGQGPKLLIQFQNNGVVDDSQLPKDRFSAERLKGVDSTLKIQPAKLEDSAVYLCASAKVGGNTEAFFGQGTRLTVV.

This clonotype has a count of ten or more. The chain recombines TRBV18 with TRBJ2-1; 11 positions agree with TRBD1. Trimming took 3 bases from V and 9 from J; bases not matched to a gene: 4. CDR3 length: 14 amino acids. Germline assignment: CDR1 KGHSH and CDR2 LQKENI. Here the CDR3 DNA reads TGTGCCAGCTCACCGGGACAGGGGGACGGTGAGCAGTTCTTC. Its protein is CASSPGQGDGEQFF. Variable domain in full (rest from reference TRBV18 and TRBJ2-1): NAGVMQNPRHLVRRRGQEARLRCSPMKGHSHVYWYRQLPEEGLKFMVYLQKENIIDESGMPKERFSAEFPKEGPSILRIQQVVRGDSAAYFCASSPGQGDGEQFFGPGTRLTVL.

The sample holds a few counts of this clonotype. The CDR3 coding sequence is TGTGCCAGTAGTTCCAAGGAGAGCGGAGCTTCCTACAATGAGCAGTTCTTC. This sequence encodes CASSSKESGASYNEQFF. V usage is TRBV19 and J usage is TRBJ2-1; the D gene is possibly TRBD2 (5 bases). From germline, CDR1 is LNHDA and CDR2 SQIVND (reference sequence). This CDR3 has 17 residues. V lost 5 bases to trimming and J lost 1 base, with 18 bases between them.

This chain links TRBV7-2 with TRBJ2-7; 8 bases agree with TRBD1. Trimming took 4 bases from V and 6 from J; bases not matched to a gene: 5. Germline V gives CDR1 SGHTA, CDR2 FQGNSA. The CDR3 spans 13 residues. The CDR3 DNA reads TGTGCCAGCAGCTCTGACAGGGGCGGCGAGCAGTACTTC. The encoded protein is CASSSDRGGEQYF.

The chain is built from TRBV7-6 and TRBJ1-6, with D tentatively TRBD1 (5 bases). Germline V lookup: CDR1 SGHVS, CDR2 FNYEAQ. This CDR3 contains 17 residues. Trimming left V 5 bases short and J 5 bases short, with 19 bases between. CDR3 loop: CASSLRDGRGDNSPLHF. The CDR3 nucleotides are TGTGCCAGCAGCCTTCGGGACGGCCGTGGGGATAATTCACCCCTCCACTTT.

V is TRBV7-2 and J is TRBJ2-7; D is perhaps TRBD2 (5 bases). CDR1 is SGHTA and CDR2 is FQGNSA in the germline V gene. V dropped 5 bases and J dropped 0 bases, with 14 bases sitting between them. This CDR3 region has 15 residues. CDR3 bases: TGTGCCAGCAGCCTAGACGGGAAGAGCTCCTACGAGCAGTACTTC. It translates to CASSLDGKSSYEQYF.

This clonotype appeared a single time. Possible read error: a much larger clone is one base away. This chain links TRBV5-4 with TRBJ1-1; D is unclear. The V gene lost 4 bases and the J gene lost 7 bases, with 23 bases spanning the gap. The CDR3 spans 16 residues. CDR1 is SGHNT, CDR2 YYREEE, per germline (reference sequence). The CDR3 coding sequence is TGTGCCAGCAGCGCGATCGTTGGGGAGGCGCGTTTTGAAGCTTTCTTT. Protein product: CASSAIVGEARFEAFF.

This clonotype was detected a few times. V is TRBV10-3 and J is TRBJ2-7, with 7 nucleotides matching TRBD2. This CDR3 comprises 17 residues. V gave up 4 bases and J gave up 7 bases; unmatched junction bases: 19. In germline, CDR1 is ENHRY, CDR2 SYGVKD. CDR3 region: CAISAPRGELASREQYF. CDR3 nucleotide sequence: TGTGCCATCAGTGCCCCCCGGGGGGAACTAGCGAGTCGTGAGCAGTACTTC.

This clonotype was recorded many times. The rearrangement links TRBV28 to TRBJ2-5; D may be TRBD2 (6 bases). Trimming removed 3 bases at V and 1 base at J, with 9 bases between. The germline V gene encodes CDR1 MDHEN and CDR2 SYDVKM. This CDR3 is 14 amino acids long. The CDR3 coding sequence is TGTGCCAGCAGTTTTGGAGGGACCCAAGAGACCCAGTACTTC. It encodes CASSFGGTQETQYF.

In its sample, this clonotype was seen a few times. V gene TRBV5-1 combines with J gene TRBJ2-5; D is possibly TRBD1 (5 bases). CDR3 size: 13 residues. CDR1 is SGHRS, CDR2 YFSETQ, per germline. V gave up 8 bases and J gave up 2 bases, with 13 bases separating them. This CDR3 reads CASQDSPQETQYF. Here the CDR3 DNA reads TGCGCCAGTCAAGACAGCCCTCAAGAGACCCAGTACTTC.

This clonotype was counted a few times. This chain connects TRBV3-1 to TRBJ2-7; D is ambiguous. Trimming stripped 4 bases from V and 5 bases from J, with 9 bases between. The CDR3 length is 12 residues. Germline values: CDR1 LGHDT, CDR2 YNNKEL (reference sequence). The CDR3, as DNA: TGTGCCAGCAGCCGCGTTACGGACGAGCAGTACTTC. Its translation is CASSRVTDEQYF.

In this sample, this clonotype turned up many times. The genes are TRBV28 and TRBJ2-5, with 10 nucleotides matching TRBD1. The J segment lost 5 bases and the V segment lost 6 bases, leaving 9 bases of the junction unmatched. The CDR3 is 15 residues long. Germline V gene lookup returns CDR1 MDHEN and CDR2 SYDVKM. The CDR3 loop reads CASSSPDRGEETQYF. Written as DNA, the CDR3 is TGTGCCAGCAGCTCCCCGGACAGGGGGGAGGAGACCCAGTACTTC.

There are many counts of this clonotype. V usage is TRBV29-1 and J usage is TRBJ2-1, with D perhaps matching TRBD1 or TRBD2 (6 bases each). The ends were cut back, 5 bases at V and 12 bases at J, with 14 bases in the middle. CDR1 and CDR2 (germline): SQVTM, ANQGSEA. The length of the CDR3 is 11 residues. The CDR3 spells CSVPGATWQFF. Written as DNA, the CDR3 is TGCAGCGTTCCGGGGGCGACTTGGCAGTTCTTC.

Points on this clonotype: A clone one base away is much larger, so this may be a read error. The chain employs TRBV4-2 and TRBJ1-2; D gene uncertain. Germline V gene data show CDR1 as LGHNA and CDR2 as YNFKEQ. The CDR3 totals 13 residues. The DNA of the CDR3 is TGTGTCACTGCGACGGACCCCCATGCTGGCTACACCTTC. It translates to CVTATDPHAGYTF.